What follows are 5 T cell receptor beta chains derived from one specimen sequenced in a study of CD8+ T cells in alopecia areata (dated by TCRdb to between 2018 and 2020). In light of the paper, this sample's time point label describes: baseline before oral tofacitinib. Library creation used the immunoSEQ multiplex PCR assay. RNA was extracted from all samples and reverse transcribed into cDNA, which served as template for TCR sequencing. TCRdb took over this immuneACCESS table, retaining in-frame rearrangements with V and J assigned. Such tables are incomplete; in checked studies, under half of the missing clones stem from an unresolved V gene, and the remainder is unexplained. The sample table shows about 130,000 clones, and 45% to 60% are seen once. The top ten clonotypes cover less than 5.5% of the sample. The material was CD4+ T cells sorted from blood, obtained at week 0. These receptors came from a human donor with alopecia areata.

The rearrangement uses TRBV6-5 and TRBJ2-1; 7 bases are shared with TRBD1. Germline-derived CDR1 and CDR2 are MNHEY and SVGAGI. The CDR3 is 13 amino acids. After removal of 8 bases from V and 6 bases from J, the junction contained 7 bases not matched to a gene. CDR3 DNA: TGTGCCAGCGCATGGACAGGAACCAATGAGCAGTTCTTC. Encoded protein: CASAWTGTNEQFF.

This clone has only a few counts. This chain links TRBV5-4 with TRBJ2-1; D is undetermined. Trimming cost V 5 bases and J 10 bases, with 10 bases left between them. The CDR3 is 11 amino acids. CDR1 is SGHNT, CDR2 YYREEE, per germline (reference sequence). The CDR3 DNA sequence: TGTGCCAGCAGGGGCAGTGGGGAGCAGTTCTTC. Its translation is CASRGSGEQFF.

The rearrangement uses TRBV5-4 and TRBJ2-7; possible D gene TRBD1, 6 bases. The CDR3 consists of 14 residues. Germline values: CDR1 SGHNT, CDR2 YYREEE (reference sequence). Trimming removed 4 bases from V and 1 base from J, with 12 bases in between. The CDR3 bases are TGTGCCAGCAGCGCCCGGGACAAATCCTACGAGCAGTACTTC. The encoded protein is CASSARDKSYEQYF.

The gene calls are TRBV15 and TRBJ2-5; D is perhaps TRBD2 (5 bases). CDR3 length equals 16 residues. V lost 1 base and J lost 2, with 14 bases in between. CDR1 LNHNV and CDR2 YYDKDF come from the germline V gene (reference sequence). As DNA, the CDR3 is TGTGCCACCAGCAGAGGGTCGAGCGGAGCTCAAGAGACCCAGTACTTC. Translated, it gives CATSRGSSGAQETQYF.

The genes are TRBV27 and TRBJ1-1; D gene ambiguous. Trimming left V 7 bases short and J 0 bases short, with 12 bases between. CDR3 length: 14 residues. Germline V gene lookup returns CDR1 MNHEY and CDR2 SMNVEV (reference sequence). The CDR3 loop is CASTTDGMNTEAFF. In DNA form, the CDR3 reads TGTGCCAGCACCACGGACGGTATGAACACTGAAGCTTTCTTT.